These 10 T cell receptor beta chains came from one sample sequenced in a study of glioma-infiltrating T cells after dendritic cell vaccination. Method: immunoSEQ multiplex PCR; TCRdb's copy keeps in-frame clones and lacks some. This sample has 50,000 to 55,000 clones, with approximately 90% found just once. The time point is: after dendritic cell vaccination, including at tumor progression/relapse. The sample in question was blood, obtained after dendritic cell vaccination. These receptors originate from a human donor with glioblastoma.

V is TRBV5-8 and J is TRBJ1-5, with D uncertain. The CDR3 has 14 amino acids. Per germline, CDR1 SGHTS and CDR2 YDEGEE. The germline V and J ends were trimmed by 5 bases and 5 bases, with 14 bases remaining between them. For the CDR3, the DNA is TGTGCCAGCAGGTCGAATACGGGGTATCAGCCCCAGCATTTT. As protein: CASRSNTGYQPQHF.

The V and J genes are TRBV11-1 and TRBJ1-1, with TRBD1 matching over 7 bases. This CDR3 has 13 amino acids. V trimming: 5 bases; J trimming: 4 bases; junction bases outside the gene matches: 4. Germline V gene sequence: CDR1 SGHAT, CDR2 FQDESV (reference sequence). CDR3 residues: CASSLRGSTEAFF. The CDR3 nucleotides read TGTGCCAGCAGCCTCAGGGGGAGCACTGAAGCTTTCTTT.

V usage is TRBV27 and J usage is TRBJ2-5; 7 nucleotides agree with TRBD1. Matching the DNA end better, TRBJ2-7 makes the J call doubtful. There are 16 residues in the CDR3. The germline CDR1 and CDR2 sequences are MNHEY and SMNVEV (reference sequence). This CDR3 reads CASSFGFGTATYEQYF. The CDR3, as DNA: TGTGCCAGCAGTTTTGGTTTCGGGACAGCTACCTACGAGCAGTACTTC.

The CDR3 loop reads CSVLGLGNQPQHF. The CDR3 DNA reads as TGCAGCGTTTTGGGGCTAGGAAATCAGCCCCAGCATTTT. J is TRBJ1-5 and V is TRBV29-1; the D gene is possibly TRBD1 (5 bases). V was cut by 5 bases and J by 4 bases, with 12 bases left in between. The CDR3 spans 13 residues. Germline V gives CDR1 SQVTM, CDR2 ANQGSEA.

This sequence joins TRBV7-2 and TRBJ2-1; 9 bases agree with TRBD2. The CDR3 runs 15 residues. Germline V gene data show CDR1 as SGHTA and CDR2 as FQGNSA. The trim removed 3 bases at V and 0 bases at J, leaving 0 bases unmatched. The CDR3 sequence: CASSFSGSSYNEQFF. The CDR3, as DNA: TGTGCCAGCAGCTTTAGCGGGAGCTCCTACAATGAGCAGTTCTTC.

Concerning this clone: The junction departs from germline at one end; a sequencing error may be responsible. The chain carries TRBV15 and TRBJ1-6; 8 nucleotides line up with TRBD1. Germline CDR1 is LNHNV and CDR2 is YYDKDF (reference sequence). The length of the CDR3 is 17 residues. The CDR3 coding sequence is TGTGCCACCAGCGGAGAGTTCCACAGGGGGTCCCTTTCACCCCTCCACTTT. It translates to CATSGEFHRGSLSPLHF.

Here the CDR3 DNA reads TGTGCCAGCAGTTTTGAGGGGGCGCGGGGGGCCAACGTCCTGACTTTC. It yields the protein CASSFEGARGANVLTF. The chain recombines TRBV28 with TRBJ2-6; TRBD1 aligns across 7 bases. Trimming cost V 3 bases and J 4 bases; bases outside gene matches: 6. This CDR3 is built from 16 residues. CDR1 and CDR2 from the germline V gene are MDHEN and SYDVKM.

The rearrangement joins TRBV7-2 to TRBJ2-1; 7 nucleotides line up with TRBD2. Germline lookup yields CDR1 SGHTA and CDR2 FQGNSA. J was trimmed by 8 bases and V by 5 bases; bases with no gene match: 15. This CDR3 is built from 16 residues. The CDR3: CASSPRTRGRSDEQFF. The CDR3 DNA is TGTGCCAGCAGCCCCCGGACACGCGGGAGATCGGATGAGCAGTTCTTC.

The sample holds a few counts of this clone. As DNA, the CDR3 is TGTGCCAGCAGTCCTACGGGACAGGGGAACACTGAAGCTTTCTTT. Its translation: CASSPTGQGNTEAFF. V gene TRBV25-1 combines with J gene TRBJ1-1, with TRBD1 identical over 9 bases. J gave up 1 base and V 5 bases, and 5 bases lay outside the gene matches. Looked up from germline, CDR1 is MGHDK and CDR2 is SYGVNS. This CDR3 is built from 15 residues.

The rearrangement joins TRBV6-5 to TRBJ2-1, with D possibly being TRBD1 (6 bases). Trimming stripped 2 bases from V and 8 bases from J, with 13 bases between. Germline assignment: CDR1 MNHEY and CDR2 SVGAGI. The CDR3 is 14 amino acids. DNA of the CDR3: TGTGCCAGCAGTTACAGTTTCAGGGGCTATGAGCAGTTCTTC. Its translation: CASSYSFRGYEQFF.